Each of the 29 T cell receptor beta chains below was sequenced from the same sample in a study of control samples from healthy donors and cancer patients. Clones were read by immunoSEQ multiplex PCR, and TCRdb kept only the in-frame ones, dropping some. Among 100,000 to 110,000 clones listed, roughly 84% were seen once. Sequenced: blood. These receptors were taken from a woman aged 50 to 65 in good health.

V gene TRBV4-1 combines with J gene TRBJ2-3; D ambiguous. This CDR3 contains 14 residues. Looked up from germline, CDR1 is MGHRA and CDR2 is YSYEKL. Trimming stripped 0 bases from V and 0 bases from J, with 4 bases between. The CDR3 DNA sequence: TGCGCCAGCAGCCAAGATCTTAGCACAGATACGCAGTATTTT. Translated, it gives CASSQDLSTDTQYF.

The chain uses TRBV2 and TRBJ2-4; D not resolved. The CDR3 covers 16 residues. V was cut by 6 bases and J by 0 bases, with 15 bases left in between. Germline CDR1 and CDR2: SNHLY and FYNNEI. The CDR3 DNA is TGTGCCAGCAGAAGCGACCGGGCCCTAGCCAAAAACATTCAGTACTTC. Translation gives CASRSDRALAKNIQYF.

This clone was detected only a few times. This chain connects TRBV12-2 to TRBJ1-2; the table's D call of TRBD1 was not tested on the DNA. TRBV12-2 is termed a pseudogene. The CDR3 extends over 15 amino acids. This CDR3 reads CASRLAPRGPYGYTF. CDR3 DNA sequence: TGTGCAAGTCGCTTAGCTCCCAGGGGGCCGTATGGCTACACCTTC.

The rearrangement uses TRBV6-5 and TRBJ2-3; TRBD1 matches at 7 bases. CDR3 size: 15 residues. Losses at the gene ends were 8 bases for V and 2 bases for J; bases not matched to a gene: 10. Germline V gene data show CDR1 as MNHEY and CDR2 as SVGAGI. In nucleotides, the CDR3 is TGTGCCAGCGCCTTCACGGGACAGATCACAGATACGCAGTATTTT. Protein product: CASAFTGQITDTQYF.

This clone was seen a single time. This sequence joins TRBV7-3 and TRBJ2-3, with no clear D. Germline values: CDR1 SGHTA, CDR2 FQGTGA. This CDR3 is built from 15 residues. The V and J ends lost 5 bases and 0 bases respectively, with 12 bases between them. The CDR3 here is CASSTQARSTDTQYF. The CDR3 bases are TGTGCCAGCAGCACCCAAGCCAGGAGCACAGATACGCAGTATTTT. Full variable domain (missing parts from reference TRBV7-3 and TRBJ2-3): GAGVSQTPSNKVTEKGKYVELRCDPISGHTALYWYRQSLGQGPEFLIYFQGTGAADDSGLPNDRFFAVRPEGSVSTLKIQRTERGDSAVYLCASSTQARSTDTQYFGPGTRLTVL.

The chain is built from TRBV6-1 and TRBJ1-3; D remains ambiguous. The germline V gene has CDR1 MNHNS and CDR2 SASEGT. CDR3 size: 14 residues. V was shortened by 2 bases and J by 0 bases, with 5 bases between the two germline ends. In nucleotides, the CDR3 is TGTGCCAGCAGTGAATGGTTCTCTGGAAACACCATATATTTT. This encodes CASSEWFSGNTIYF.

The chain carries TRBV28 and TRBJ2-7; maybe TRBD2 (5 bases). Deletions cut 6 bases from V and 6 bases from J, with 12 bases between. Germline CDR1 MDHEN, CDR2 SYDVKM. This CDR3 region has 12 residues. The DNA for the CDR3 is TGTGCCAGCAGGGCGAGGGTCGGCGAGCAGTACGTC. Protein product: CASRARVGEQYV.

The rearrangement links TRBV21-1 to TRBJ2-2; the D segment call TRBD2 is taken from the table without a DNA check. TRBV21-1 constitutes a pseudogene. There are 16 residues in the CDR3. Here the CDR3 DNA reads TGTGCCAGCAGCAAAGGGACTAGCGGAAACACCGGGGAGCTGTTTTTT. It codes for CASSKGTSGNTGELFF.

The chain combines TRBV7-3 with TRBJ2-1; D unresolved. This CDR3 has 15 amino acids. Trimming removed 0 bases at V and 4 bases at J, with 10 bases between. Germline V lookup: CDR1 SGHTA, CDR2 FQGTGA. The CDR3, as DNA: TGTGCCAGCAGCTTAACGAAGGCAGCTTACAATGAGCAGTTCTTC. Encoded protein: CASSLTKAAYNEQFF.

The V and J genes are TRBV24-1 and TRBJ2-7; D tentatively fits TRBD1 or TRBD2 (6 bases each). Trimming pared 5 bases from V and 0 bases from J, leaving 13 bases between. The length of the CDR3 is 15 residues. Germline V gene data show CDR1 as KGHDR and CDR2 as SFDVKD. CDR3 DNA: TGTGCCACCAGTGTAGGAGGGGGAGACTCCTACGAGCAGTACTTC. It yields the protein CATSVGGGDSYEQYF.

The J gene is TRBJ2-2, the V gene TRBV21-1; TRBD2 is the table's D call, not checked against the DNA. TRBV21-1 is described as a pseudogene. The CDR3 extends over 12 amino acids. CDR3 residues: CARLVRSGELFF. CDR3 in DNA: TGTGCCAGACTAGTCCGGTCCGGGGAGCTGTTTTTT.

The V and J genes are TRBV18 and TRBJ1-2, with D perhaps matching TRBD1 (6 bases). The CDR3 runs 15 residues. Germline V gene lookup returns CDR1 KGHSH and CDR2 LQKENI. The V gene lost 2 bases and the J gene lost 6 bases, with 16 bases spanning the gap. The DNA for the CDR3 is TGTGCCAGCTCACCAGGGACACCCCCTGGTGATGGCTACACCTTC. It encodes CASSPGTPPGDGYTF. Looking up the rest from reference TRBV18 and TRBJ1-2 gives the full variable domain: NAGVMQNPRHLVRRRGQEARLRCSPMKGHSHVYWYRQLPEEGLKFMVYLQKENIIDESGMPKERFSAEFPKEGPSILRIQQVVRGDSAAYFCASSPGTPPGDGYTFGSGTRLTVV.

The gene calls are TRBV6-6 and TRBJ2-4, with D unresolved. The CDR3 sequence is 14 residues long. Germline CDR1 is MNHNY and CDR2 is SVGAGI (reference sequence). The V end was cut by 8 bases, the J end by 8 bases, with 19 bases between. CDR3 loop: CASEGLGVDDIQYF. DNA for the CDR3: TGTGCCAGCGAAGGGCTCGGAGTGGATGACATTCAGTACTTC.

For the CDR3, the DNA is TGCGCCAGCAGCGCCCAACCCACAGGGGTCGAGCAGTACTTC. Its protein is CASSAQPTGVEQYF. This chain connects TRBV5-1 to TRBJ2-7; 7 bases map to TRBD1. V shed 4 bases and J 6 bases; nucleotides not matched to a gene: 10. The length of the CDR3 is 14 residues. CDR1 is SGHRS and CDR2 is YFSETQ in the germline V gene.

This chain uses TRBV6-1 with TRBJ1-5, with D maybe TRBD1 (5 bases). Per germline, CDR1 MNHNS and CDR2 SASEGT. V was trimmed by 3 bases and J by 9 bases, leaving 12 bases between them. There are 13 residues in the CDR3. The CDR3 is CASSEGTGLPQHF. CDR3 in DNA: TGTGCCAGCAGTGAGGGGACTGGTTTGCCCCAGCATTTT.

CDR3 loop: CASSAGQRNIQYF. The CDR3 nucleotides read TGCGCCAGCAGCGCGGGACAGCGGAACATTCAGTACTTC. The rearrangement joins TRBV5-1 to TRBJ2-4; the D gene is possibly TRBD1 (7 bases). Per the germline V gene, CDR1 is SGHRS and CDR2 is YFSETQ. V dropped 4 bases and J dropped 7 bases, with 12 bases sitting between them. CDR3 length: 13 residues.

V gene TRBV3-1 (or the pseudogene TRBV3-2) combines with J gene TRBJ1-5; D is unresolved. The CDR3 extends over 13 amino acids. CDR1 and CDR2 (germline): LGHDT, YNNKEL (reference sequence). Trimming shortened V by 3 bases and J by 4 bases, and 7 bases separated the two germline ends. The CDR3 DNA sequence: TGTGCCAGCAGCCAGGGTTATAATCAGCCCCAGCATTTT. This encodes CASSQGYNQPQHF.

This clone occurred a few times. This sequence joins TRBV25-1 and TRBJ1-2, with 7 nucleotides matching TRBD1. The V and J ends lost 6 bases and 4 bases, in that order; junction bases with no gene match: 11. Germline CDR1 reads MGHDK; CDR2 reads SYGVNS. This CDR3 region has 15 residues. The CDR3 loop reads CASREGTVFPYGYTF. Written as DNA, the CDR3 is TGTGCCAGCAGGGAAGGGACAGTCTTCCCCTATGGCTACACCTTC.

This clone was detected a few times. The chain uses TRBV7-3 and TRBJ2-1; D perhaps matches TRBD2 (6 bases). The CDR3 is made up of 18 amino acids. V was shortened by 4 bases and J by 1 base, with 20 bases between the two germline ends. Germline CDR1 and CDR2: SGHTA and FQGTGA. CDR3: CASSSLARGLLSYNEQFF. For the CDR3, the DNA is TGTGCCAGCAGCTCCTTAGCCCGGGGACTGCTTTCCTACAATGAGCAGTTCTTC. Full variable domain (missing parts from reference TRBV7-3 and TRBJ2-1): GAGVSQTPSNKVTEKGKYVELRCDPISGHTALYWYRQSLGQGPEFLIYFQGTGAADDSGLPNDRFFAVRPEGSVSTLKIQRTERGDSAVYLCASSSLARGLLSYNEQFFGPGTRLTVL.

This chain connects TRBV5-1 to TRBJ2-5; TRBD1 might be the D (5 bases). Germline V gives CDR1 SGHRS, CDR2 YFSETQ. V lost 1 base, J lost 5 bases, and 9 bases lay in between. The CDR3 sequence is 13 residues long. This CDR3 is CASSLLQGETQYF. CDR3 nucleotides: TGCGCCAGCAGCTTGCTGCAGGGTGAGACCCAGTACTTC. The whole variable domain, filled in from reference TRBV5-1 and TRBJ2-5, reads KAGVTQTPRYLIKTRGQQVTLSCSPISGHRSVSWYQQTPGQGLQFLFEYFSETQRNKGNFPGRFSGRQFSNSRSEMNVSTLELGDSALYLCASSLLQGETQYFGPGTRLLVL.

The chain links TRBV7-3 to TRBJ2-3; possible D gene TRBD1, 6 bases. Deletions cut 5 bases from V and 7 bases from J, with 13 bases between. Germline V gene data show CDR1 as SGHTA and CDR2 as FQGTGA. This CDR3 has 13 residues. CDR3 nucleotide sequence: TGTGCCAGCAGCCGCAAAGGACAGTATACGCAGTATTTT. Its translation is CASSRKGQYTQYF.

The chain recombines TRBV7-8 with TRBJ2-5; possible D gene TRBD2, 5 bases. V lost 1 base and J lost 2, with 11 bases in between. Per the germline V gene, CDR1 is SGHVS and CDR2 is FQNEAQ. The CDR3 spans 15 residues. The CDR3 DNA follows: TGTGCCAGCAGCTTAGTGCTGCGGGTTCAAGAGACCCAGTACTTC. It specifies CASSLVLRVQETQYF.

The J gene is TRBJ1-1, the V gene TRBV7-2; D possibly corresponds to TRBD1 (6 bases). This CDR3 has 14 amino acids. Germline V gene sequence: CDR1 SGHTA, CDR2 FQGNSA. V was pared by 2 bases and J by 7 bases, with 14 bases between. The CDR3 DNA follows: TGTGCCAGCAGCTTAACAGGGCAGGAAGGTGAAGCTTTCTTT. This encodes CASSLTGQEGEAFF.

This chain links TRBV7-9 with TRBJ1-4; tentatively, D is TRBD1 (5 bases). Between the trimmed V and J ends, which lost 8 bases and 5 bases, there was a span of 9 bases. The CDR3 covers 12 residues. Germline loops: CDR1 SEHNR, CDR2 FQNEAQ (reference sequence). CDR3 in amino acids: CASGTENEKLFF. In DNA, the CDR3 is TGTGCCAGCGGGACGGAGAATGAAAAACTGTTTTTT.

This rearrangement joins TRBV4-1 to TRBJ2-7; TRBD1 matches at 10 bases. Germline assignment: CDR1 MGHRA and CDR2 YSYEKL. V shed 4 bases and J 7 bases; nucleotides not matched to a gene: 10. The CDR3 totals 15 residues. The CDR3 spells CASSRGQGPTGEQYF. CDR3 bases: TGCGCCAGCAGCCGGGGACAGGGGCCAACGGGAGAGCAGTACTTC.

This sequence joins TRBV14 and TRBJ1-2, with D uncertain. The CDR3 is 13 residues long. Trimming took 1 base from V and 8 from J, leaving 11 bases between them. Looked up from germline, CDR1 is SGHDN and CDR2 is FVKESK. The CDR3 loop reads CASSQALNGGYTF. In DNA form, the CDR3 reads TGTGCCAGCAGCCAAGCGCTTAATGGGGGCTACACCTTC.

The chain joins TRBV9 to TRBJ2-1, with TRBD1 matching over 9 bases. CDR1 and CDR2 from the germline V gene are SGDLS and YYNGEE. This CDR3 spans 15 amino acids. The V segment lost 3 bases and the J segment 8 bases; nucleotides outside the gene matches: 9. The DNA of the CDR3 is TGTGCCAGCAGCGCTCGACAGGGGGTGTTTGATGAGCAGTTCTTC. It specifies CASSARQGVFDEQFF.

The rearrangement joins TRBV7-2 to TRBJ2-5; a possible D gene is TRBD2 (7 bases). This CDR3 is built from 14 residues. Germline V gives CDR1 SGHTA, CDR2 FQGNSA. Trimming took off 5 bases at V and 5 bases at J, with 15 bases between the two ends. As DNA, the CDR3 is TGTGCCAGCAGCAAGGGGGGGGCTGGTGAGACCCAGTACTTC. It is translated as CASSKGGAGETQYF.

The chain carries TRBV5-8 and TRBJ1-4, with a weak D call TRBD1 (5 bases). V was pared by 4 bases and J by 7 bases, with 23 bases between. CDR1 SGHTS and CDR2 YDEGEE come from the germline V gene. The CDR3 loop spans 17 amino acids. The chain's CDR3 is CASSPSGMQIIGEKLFF. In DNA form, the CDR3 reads TGTGCCAGCAGCCCCTCAGGGATGCAGATTATAGGTGAAAAACTGTTTTTT.